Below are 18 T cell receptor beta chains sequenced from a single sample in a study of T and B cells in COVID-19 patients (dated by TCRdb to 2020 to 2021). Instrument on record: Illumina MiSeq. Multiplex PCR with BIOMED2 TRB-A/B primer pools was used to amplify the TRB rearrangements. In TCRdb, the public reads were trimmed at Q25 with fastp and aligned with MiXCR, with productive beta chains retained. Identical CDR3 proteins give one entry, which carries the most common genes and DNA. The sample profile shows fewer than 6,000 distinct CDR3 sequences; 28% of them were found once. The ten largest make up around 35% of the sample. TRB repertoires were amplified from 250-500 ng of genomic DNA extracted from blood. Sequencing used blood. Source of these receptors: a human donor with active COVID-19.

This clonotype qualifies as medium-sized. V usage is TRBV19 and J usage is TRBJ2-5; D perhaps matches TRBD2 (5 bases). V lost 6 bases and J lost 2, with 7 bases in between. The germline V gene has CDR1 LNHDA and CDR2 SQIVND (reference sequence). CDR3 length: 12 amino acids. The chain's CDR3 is CASSRRQETQYF. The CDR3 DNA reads TGTGCCAGTAGCAGGAGGCAAGAGACCCAGTACTTC. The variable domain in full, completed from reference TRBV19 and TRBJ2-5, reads DGGITQSPKYLFRKEGQNVTLSCEQNLNHDAMYWYRQDPGQGLRLIYYSQIVNDFQKGDIAEGYSVSREKKESFPLTVTSAQKNPTAFYLCASSRRQETQYFGPGTRLLVL.

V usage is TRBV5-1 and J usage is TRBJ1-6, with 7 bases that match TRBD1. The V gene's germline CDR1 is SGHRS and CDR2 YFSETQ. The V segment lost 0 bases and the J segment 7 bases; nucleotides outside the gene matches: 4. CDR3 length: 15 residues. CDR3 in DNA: TGCGCCAGCAGCTTGGAAACAGGGGTGAATTCACCCCTCCACTTT. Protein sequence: CASSLETGVNSPLHF.

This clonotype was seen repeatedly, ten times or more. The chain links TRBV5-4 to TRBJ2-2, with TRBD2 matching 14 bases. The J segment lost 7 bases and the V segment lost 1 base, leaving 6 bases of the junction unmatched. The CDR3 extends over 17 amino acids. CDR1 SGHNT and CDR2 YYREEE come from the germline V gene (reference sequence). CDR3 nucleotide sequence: TGTGCCAGCAGCTTGCTGGGACTAGCGGGAGCGGACGGGGAGCTGTTTTTT. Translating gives CASSLLGLAGADGELFF.

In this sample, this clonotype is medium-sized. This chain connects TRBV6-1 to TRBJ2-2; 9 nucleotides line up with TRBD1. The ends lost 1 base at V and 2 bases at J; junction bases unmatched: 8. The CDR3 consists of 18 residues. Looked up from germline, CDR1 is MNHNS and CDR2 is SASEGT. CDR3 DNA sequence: TGTGCCAGCAGTGAAGACTACTGGGACAGGGAAAACACCGGGGAGCTGTTTTTT. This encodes CASSEDYWDRENTGELFF.

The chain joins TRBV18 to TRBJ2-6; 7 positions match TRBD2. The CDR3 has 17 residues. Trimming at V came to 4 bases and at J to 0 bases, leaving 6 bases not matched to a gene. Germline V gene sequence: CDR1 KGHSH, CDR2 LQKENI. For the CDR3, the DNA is TGTGCCAGCTCACAAGGCGGGGGATTCTCTGGGGCCAACGTCCTGACTTTC. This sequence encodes CASSQGGGFSGANVLTF.

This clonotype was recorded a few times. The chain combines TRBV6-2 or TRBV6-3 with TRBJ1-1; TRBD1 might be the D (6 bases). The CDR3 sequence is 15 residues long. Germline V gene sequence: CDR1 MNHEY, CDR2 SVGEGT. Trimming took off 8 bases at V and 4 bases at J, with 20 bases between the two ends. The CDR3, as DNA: TGTGCCAGCCGCCTGGGGGGGGCGCTGGGCACTGAAGCTTTCTTT. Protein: CASRLGGALGTEAFF.

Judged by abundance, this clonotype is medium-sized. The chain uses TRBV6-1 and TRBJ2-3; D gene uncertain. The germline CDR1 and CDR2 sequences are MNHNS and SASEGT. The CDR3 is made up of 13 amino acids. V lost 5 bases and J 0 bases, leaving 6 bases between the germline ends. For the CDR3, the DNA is TGTGCCAGCAGTACGACTAGCACAGATACGCAGTATTTT. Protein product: CASSTTSTDTQYF.

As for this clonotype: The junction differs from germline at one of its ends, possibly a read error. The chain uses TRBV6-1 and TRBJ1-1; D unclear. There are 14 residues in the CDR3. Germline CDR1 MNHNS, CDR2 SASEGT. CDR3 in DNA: TGTGCCATCAGTGGTCCGAAGAGAGACACTGAAGCTTTCTTT. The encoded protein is CAISGPKRDTEAFF.

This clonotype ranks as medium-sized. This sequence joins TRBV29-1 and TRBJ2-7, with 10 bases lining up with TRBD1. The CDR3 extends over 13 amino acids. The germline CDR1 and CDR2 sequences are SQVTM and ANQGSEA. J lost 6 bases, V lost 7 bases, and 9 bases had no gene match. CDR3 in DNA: TGCAGCGCCTCGGGACAGGGGCAGGGCGAGCAGTACTTC. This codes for CSASGQGQGEQYF.

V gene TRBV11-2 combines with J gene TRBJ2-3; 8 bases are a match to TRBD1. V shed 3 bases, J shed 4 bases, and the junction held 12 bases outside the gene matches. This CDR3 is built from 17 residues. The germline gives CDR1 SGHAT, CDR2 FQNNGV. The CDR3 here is CASSFRSWTGSPDTQYF. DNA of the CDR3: TGTGCCAGCAGCTTCCGATCCTGGACAGGGTCGCCAGATACGCAGTATTTT.

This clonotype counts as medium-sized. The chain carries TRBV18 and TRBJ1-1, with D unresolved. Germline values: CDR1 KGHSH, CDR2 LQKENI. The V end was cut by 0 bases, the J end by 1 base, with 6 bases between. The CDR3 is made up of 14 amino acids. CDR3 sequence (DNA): TGTGCCAGCTCACCACCGACCAGGAACACTGAAGCTTTCTTT. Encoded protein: CASSPPTRNTEAFF.

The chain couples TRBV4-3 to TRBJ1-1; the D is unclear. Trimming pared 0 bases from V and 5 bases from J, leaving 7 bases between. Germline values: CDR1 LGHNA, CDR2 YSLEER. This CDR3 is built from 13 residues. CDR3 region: CASSQEPGTEAFF. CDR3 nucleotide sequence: TGCGCCAGCAGCCAAGAACCCGGGACTGAAGCTTTCTTT.

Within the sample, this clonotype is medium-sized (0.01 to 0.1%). The CDR3 coding sequence is TGTGCCAGCAGCTTGTCAAGGGGGGACACCGGGGAGCTGTTTTTT. Translated, it gives CASSLSRGDTGELFF. V usage is TRBV5-4 and J usage is TRBJ2-2, with D perhaps matching TRBD1 or TRBD2 (6 bases each). The V end was cut by 1 base, the J end by 3 bases, with 10 bases between. CDR3 length equals 15 residues. Germline-derived CDR1 and CDR2 are SGHNT and YYREEE (reference sequence).

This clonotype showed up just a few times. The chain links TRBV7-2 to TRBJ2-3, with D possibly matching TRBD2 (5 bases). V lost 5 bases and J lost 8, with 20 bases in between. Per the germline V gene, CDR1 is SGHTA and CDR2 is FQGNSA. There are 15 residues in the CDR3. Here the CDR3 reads CASSGIPQDGSTQYF. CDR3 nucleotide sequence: TGTGCCAGCAGCGGGATCCCCCAGGATGGGAGTACGCAGTATTTT. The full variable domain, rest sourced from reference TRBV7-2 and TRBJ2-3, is GAGVSQSPSNKVTEKGKDVELRCDPISGHTALYWYRQSLGQGLEFLIYFQGNSAPDKSGLPSDRFSAERTGGSVSTLTIQRTQQEDSAVYLCASSGIPQDGSTQYFGPGTRLTVL.

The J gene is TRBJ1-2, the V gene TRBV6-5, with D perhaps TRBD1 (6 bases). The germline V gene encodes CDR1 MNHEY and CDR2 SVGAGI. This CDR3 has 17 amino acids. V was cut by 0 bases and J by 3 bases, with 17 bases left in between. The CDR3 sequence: CASSYSIQDEGDYGYTF. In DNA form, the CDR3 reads TGTGCCAGCAGTTACTCAATTCAGGACGAGGGGGACTATGGCTACACCTTC.

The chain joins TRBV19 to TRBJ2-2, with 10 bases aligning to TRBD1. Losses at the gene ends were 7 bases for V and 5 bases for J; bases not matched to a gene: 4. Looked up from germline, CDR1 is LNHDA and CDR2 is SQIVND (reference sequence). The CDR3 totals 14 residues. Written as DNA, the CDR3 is TGTGCCAGTATCGGGACAGGGGTTACCGGGGAGCTGTTTTTT. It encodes CASIGTGVTGELFF.

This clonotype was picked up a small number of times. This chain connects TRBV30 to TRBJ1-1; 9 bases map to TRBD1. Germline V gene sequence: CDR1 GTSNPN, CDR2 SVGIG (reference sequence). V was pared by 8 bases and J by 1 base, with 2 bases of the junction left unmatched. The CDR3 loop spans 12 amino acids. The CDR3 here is CARDRANTEAFF. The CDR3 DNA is TGTGCCCGGGACAGGGCGAACACTGAAGCTTTCTTT.

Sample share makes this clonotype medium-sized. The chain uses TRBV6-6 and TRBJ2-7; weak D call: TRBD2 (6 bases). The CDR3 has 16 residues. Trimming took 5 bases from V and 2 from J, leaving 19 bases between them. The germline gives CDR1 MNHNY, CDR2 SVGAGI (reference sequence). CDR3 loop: CASSRPTSFLTYEQYF. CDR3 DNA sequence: TGTGCCAGCAGTCGCCCGACTAGTTTTCTCACCTACGAGCAGTACTTC.